The TCR beta chain under discussion was sequenced for a study of shared clonotypes between healthy human individuals. The overall study: Researchers assigned three CD4 naive, three CD4 memory, two CD8 naive and one CD8 memory plate to each donor. Findings and limits, study-wide: Collection of samples was limited to blood; tissue repertoires likely differ. Lower generation probabilities were found for non-shared clonotypes than for those shared by all four donors.

The CDR3 spans 15 residues. V lost 2 bases to trimming and J lost 0 bases, with 9 bases between them. In germline, CDR1 is SEHNR, CDR2 FQNEAQ (reference sequence). Terminally differentiated effector memory CD45RA+ cells were left out of the naive CD8 fraction, which was CD45RO-negative and positively selected for CCR7. A word on this clone: As yet, its antigen is unknown.

Study processing details: Junction-only immunoSEQ sequences carried no quality scores, so filtering differed. The assay was immunoSEQ multiplex PCR, and TCRdb's table has in-frame clones only and misses some. That table is the source of V, J and clone size, and D and trimming were worked out from the DNA. The sample includes around 2,000,000 clones, roughly 95% of them seen just once. The chain is built from TRBV7-9 and TRBJ2-3; D is unclear. The receptor was isolated from a man aged 18 to 35 in good health. Sequencing was performed on naive CD8+ T cells sorted from blood. CDR3 coding DNA: TGTGCCAGCAGCTTATCCTTTGCTAGCACAGATACGCAGTATTTT. This encodes CASSLSFASTDTQYF.